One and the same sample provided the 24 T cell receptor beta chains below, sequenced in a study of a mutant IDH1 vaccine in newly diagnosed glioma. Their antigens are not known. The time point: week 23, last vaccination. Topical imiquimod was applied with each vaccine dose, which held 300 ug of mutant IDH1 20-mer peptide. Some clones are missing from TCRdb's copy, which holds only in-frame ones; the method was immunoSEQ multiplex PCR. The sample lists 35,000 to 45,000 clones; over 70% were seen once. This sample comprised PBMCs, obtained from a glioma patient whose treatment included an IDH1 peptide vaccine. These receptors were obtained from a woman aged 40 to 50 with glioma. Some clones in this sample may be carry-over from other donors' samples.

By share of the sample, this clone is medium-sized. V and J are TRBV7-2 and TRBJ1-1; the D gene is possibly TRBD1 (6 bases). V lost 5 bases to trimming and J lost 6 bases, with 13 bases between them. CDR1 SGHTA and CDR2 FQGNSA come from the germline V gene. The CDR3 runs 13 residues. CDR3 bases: TGTGCCAGCAGCCTAACAGGGTGGGCTGAAGCTTTCTTT. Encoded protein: CASSLTGWAEAFF.

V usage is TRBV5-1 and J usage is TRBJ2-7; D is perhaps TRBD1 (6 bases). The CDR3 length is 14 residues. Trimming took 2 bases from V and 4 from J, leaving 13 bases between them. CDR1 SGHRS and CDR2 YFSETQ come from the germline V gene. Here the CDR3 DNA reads TGCGCCAGCAGCTTCCTGGACAGCAATTACGAGCAGTACTTC. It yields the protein CASSFLDSNYEQYF.

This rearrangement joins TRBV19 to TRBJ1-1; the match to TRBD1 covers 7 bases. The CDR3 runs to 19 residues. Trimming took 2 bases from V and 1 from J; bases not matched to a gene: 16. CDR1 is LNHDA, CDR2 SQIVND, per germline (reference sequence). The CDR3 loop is CASSIPPGTVREGNTEAFF. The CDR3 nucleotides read TGTGCCAGTAGTATACCCCCCGGGACAGTGAGGGAGGGGAACACTGAAGCTTTCTTT.

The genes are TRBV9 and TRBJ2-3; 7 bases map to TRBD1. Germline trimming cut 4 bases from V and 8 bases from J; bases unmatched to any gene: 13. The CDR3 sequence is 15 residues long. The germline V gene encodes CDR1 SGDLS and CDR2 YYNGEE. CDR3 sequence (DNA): TGTGCCAGCAGCCCGCGACAGGGCCGTTCTGGTACGCAGTATTTT. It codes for CASSPRQGRSGTQYF.

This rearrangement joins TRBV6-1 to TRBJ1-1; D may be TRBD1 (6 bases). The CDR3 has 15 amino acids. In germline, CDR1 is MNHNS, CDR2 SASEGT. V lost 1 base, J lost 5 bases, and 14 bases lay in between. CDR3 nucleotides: TGTGCCAGCAGTGAAGGTGAACAGGGTTTGACTGAAGCTTTCTTT. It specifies CASSEGEQGLTEAFF.

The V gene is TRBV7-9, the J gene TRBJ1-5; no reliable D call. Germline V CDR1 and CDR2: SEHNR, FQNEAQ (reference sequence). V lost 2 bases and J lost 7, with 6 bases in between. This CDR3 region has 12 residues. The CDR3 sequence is CASSLMGQPQHF. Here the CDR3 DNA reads TGTGCCAGCAGCTTAATGGGGCAGCCCCAGCATTTT.

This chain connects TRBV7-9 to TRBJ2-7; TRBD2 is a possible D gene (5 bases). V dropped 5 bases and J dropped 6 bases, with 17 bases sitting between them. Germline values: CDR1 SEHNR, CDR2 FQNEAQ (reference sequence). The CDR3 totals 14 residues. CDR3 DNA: TGTGCCAGCAGCGGCGGGCTGACTGAAACCGAGCAGTACTTC. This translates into CASSGGLTETEQYF.

For the CDR3, the DNA is TGTGCCAGCAGTGCCCGTGAGGGGACAGGGGGCACTGAAGCTTTCTTT. Its protein is CASSAREGTGGTEAFF. The rearrangement uses TRBV6-6 and TRBJ1-1; 11 nucleotides match TRBD1. Per germline, CDR1 MNHNY and CDR2 SVGAGI (reference sequence). This CDR3 spans 16 amino acids. Trimming at V came to 5 bases and at J to 4 bases, leaving 9 bases not matched to a gene.

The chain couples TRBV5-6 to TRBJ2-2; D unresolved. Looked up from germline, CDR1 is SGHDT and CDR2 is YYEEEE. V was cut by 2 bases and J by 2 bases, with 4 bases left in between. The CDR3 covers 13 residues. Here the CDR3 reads CASSFENTGELFF. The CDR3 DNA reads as TGTGCCAGCAGCTTTGAAAACACCGGGGAGCTGTTTTTT.

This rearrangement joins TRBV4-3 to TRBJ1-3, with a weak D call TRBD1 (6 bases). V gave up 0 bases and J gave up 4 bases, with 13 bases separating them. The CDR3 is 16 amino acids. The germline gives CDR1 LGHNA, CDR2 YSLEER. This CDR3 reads CASSQDGGGPGNTIYF. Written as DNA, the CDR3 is TGCGCCAGCAGCCAAGATGGCGGGGGGCCCGGAAACACCATATATTTT.

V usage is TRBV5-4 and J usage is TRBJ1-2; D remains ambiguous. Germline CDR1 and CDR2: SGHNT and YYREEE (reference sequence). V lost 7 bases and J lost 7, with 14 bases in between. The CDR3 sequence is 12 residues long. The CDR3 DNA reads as TGTGCCAGCCTTGGTGGGGTGGGTGGCTACACCTTC. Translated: CASLGGVGGYTF.

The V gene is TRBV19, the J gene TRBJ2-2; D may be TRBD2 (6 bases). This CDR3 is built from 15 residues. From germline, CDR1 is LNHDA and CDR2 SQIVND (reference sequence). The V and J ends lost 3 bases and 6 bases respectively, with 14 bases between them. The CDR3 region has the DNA TGTGCCAGTAGTATCGGGGGAGTCTCGTCCGGGGAGCTGTTTTTT. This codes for CASSIGGVSSGELFF.

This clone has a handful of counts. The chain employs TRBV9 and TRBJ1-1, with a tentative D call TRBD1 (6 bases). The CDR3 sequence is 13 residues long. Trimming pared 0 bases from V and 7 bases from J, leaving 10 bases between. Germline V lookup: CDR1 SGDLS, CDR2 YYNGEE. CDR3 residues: CASSVVQGIEAFF. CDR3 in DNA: TGTGCCAGCAGCGTAGTCCAGGGGATTGAAGCTTTCTTT.

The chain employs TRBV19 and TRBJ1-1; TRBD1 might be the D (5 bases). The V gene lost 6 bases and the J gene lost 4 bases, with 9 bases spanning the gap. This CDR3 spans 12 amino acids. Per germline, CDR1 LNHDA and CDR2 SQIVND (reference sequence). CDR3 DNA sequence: TGTGCCAGTAGATTTACAGGCACTGAAGCTTTCTTT. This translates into CASRFTGTEAFF.

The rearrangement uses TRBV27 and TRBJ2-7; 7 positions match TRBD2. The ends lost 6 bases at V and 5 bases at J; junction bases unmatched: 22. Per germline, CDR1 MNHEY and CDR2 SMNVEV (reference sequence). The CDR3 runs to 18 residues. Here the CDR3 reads CASSTWGRLGEGRNEQYF. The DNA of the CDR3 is TGTGCCAGCAGCACGTGGGGCAGACTTGGGGAGGGTAGAAACGAGCAGTACTTC.

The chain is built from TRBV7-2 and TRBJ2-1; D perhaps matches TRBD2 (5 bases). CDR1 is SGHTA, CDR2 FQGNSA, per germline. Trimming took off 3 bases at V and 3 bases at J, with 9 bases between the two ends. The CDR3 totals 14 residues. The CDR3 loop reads CASSFYGVYNEQFF. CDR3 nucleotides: TGTGCCAGCAGCTTTTACGGGGTCTACAATGAGCAGTTCTTC.

CDR3 sequence: CASSPLAGSYNEQFF. The CDR3 bases are TGTGCCAGCAGTCCCCTGGCGGGCTCCTACAATGAGCAGTTCTTC. The chain recombines TRBV9 with TRBJ2-1; perhaps TRBD2 as D (5 bases). Germline assignment: CDR1 SGDLS and CDR2 YYNGEE. This CDR3 is 15 amino acids long. Trimming removed 5 bases at V and 0 bases at J, with 12 bases between.

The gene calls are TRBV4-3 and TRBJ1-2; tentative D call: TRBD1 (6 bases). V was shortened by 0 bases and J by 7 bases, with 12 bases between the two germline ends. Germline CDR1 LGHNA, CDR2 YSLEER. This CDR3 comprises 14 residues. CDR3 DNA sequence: TGCGCCAGCAGCCAAGACACAGGGCGGCGTGGCTACACCTTC. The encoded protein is CASSQDTGRRGYTF.

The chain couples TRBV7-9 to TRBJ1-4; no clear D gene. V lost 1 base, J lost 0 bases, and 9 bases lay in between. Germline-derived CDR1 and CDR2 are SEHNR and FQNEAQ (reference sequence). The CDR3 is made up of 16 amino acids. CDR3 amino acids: CASSLVVSTTNEKLFF. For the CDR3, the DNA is TGTGCCAGCAGCTTAGTTGTTAGCACAACTAATGAAAAACTGTTTTTT.

CDR3: CASSLARQEVYEQYF. CDR3 sequence (DNA): TGTGCCAGCAGCTTAGCACGCCAGGAAGTCTACGAGCAGTACTTC. The chain employs TRBV7-2 and TRBJ2-7; D is unresolved. The CDR3 covers 15 residues. Trimming pared 0 bases from V and 3 bases from J, leaving 12 bases between. Germline-derived CDR1 and CDR2 are SGHTA and FQGNSA.

This chain's CDR3 is CASSADQETQYF. The CDR3, as DNA: TGTGCCAGTAGTGCGGACCAAGAGACCCAGTACTTC. The chain combines TRBV19 with TRBJ2-5; D call uncertain. V was cut by 5 bases and J by 0 bases, with 4 bases left in between. The CDR3 spans 12 residues. Germline loops: CDR1 LNHDA, CDR2 SQIVND (reference sequence).

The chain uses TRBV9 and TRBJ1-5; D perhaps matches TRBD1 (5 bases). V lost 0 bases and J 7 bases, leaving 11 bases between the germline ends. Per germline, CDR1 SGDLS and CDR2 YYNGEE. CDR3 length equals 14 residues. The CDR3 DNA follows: TGTGCCAGCAGCGTAGCTGACAGCCGGCAGCCCCAGCATTTT. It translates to CASSVADSRQPQHF.

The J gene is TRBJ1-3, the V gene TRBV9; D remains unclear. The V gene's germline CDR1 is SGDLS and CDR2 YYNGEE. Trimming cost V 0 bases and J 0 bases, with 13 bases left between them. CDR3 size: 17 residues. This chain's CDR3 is CASSVEWYGNSGNTIYF. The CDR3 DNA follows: TGTGCCAGCAGCGTAGAATGGTACGGTAACTCTGGAAACACCATATATTTT.

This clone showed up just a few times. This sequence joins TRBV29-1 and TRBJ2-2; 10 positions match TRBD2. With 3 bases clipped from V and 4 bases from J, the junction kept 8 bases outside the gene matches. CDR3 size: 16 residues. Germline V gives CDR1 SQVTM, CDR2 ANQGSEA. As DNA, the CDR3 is TGCAGCGTTGAGGGTCTAGCGGGGGAGGGCACCGGGGAGCTGTTTTTT. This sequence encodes CSVEGLAGEGTGELFF.